A selection of T cell receptor beta chains follows, all from one sample in a study of early T cells in non-severe SARS-CoV-2 infection. From the 5' RACE reads, TCRdb called clonotypes with MiXCR, one entry per CDR3 protein. The sample has tens of thousands of distinct CDR3 sequences, 4.4% seen once; the top ten hold approximately 10%. Sequencing input: whole blood. The source of these receptors is an adult who was a healthcare worker with PCR-confirmed SARS-CoV-2 infection or an uninfected control (not recorded which). The CDR3 runs from the conserved cysteine through the conserved F or W. Fields, in order: clone size, V gene, CDR3 length, J gene, D gene, CDR3 DNA, CDR3 protein. The D gene is left open where the match is weak. Rows may omit the clone size; those that give it use once, few, many or a size class.

many	TRBV20-1	17	TRBJ2-7	TRBD2	TGCAGTGCTTACGGGCCTAGCGGGAGGGCCACTCTTGACGAGCAGTACTTC	CSAYGPSGRATLDEQYF
many	TRBV20-1	11	TRBJ2-1	.	TGCAGTGCTACCGAACACAATGAGCAGTTCTTC	CSATEHNEQFF
.	TRBV12-5	11	TRBJ2-5	.	TGTGCTAGTTTACAGCAAGAGACCCAGTACTTC	CASLQQETQYF
many	TRBV29-1	14	TRBJ2-5	TRBD2	TGCAGCGTTGAAGGCGGGAGGAAGCAAGAGACCCAGTACTTC	CSVEGGRKQETQYF
many	TRBV29-1	15	TRBJ2-1	.	TGCAGCGCCCGGTTGAGCGGCCTCTCCTACAATGAGCAGTTCTTC	CSARLSGLSYNEQFF
many	TRBV18	14	TRBJ1-2	TRBD1	TGTGCCAGCTCACCGGGACAGGACTTTTATGGCTACACCTTC	CASSPGQDFYGYTF
many	TRBV9	16	TRBJ2-2	TRBD2	TGTGCCAGCAGCTCCCGGACTAGCGGGACGACCGGGGAGCTGTTTTTT	CASSSRTSGTTGELFF
many	TRBV12-3/TRBV12-4	15	TRBJ2-1	.	TGTGCCAGCAGTTTAGGTTGGTCTAGCGCTGGTGAGCAGTTCTTC	CASSLGWSSAGEQFF
many	TRBV6-4	14	TRBJ2-2	.	TGTGCCAGCAGTGTAGGGGAGACAACCGGGGAGCTGTTTTTT	CASSVGETTGELFF
many	TRBV7-2	15	TRBJ2-7	TRBD2	TGTGCCAGCAGCTTAGTAACTAGCGGGAGCTACGAGCAGTACTTC	CASSLVTSGSYEQYF
many	TRBV5-1	15	TRBJ2-1	.	TGCGCCAGCAGCTCGGACGGGAGCTCCTACAATGAGCAGTTCTTC	CASSSDGSSYNEQFF
few	TRBV15	15	TRBJ1-4	.	TGTGCCACCAGCGGCGACCCGGGACGGCCTGAAAAACTGTTTTTT	CATSGDPGRPEKLFF
many	TRBV28	15	TRBJ1-5	TRBD1	TGTGCCAGCAGTCCCCAGACAGGGGAGAGTCAGCCCCAGCATTTT	CASSPQTGESQPQHF
few	TRBV2	13	TRBJ1-3	.	TGTGCCAGCAGTTATAACTCTGGAAACACCATATATTTT	CASSYNSGNTIYF
many	TRBV6-1	17	TRBJ2-4	TRBD1	TGTGCCAGCAGTGCAATTCCCGGACAGGGATCAAAAAACATTCAGTACTTC	CASSAIPGQGSKNIQYF
many	TRBV6-5	16	TRBJ2-7	TRBD1	TGTGCCAGCAGTTACGCAGCCGGGACAGGGTCGTACGAGCAGTACTTC	CASSYAAGTGSYEQYF
many	TRBV12-3/TRBV12-4	16	TRBJ2-1	.	TGTGCCAGCAGCACCCCCGTTGTGTGGGAGTACAATGAGCAGTTCTTC	CASSTPVVWEYNEQFF
many	TRBV5-1	15	TRBJ2-2	.	TGCGCCAGCACCTTTAGAACCACCGATACCGGGGAGCTGTTTTTT	CASTFRTTDTGELFF
medium-sized	TRBV4-1	15	TRBJ2-1	.	TGCGCCAGCAGCCAAGATTCGCGGTATGAGAATGAGCAGTTCTTC	CASSQDSRYENEQFF
many	TRBV27	16	TRBJ2-7	TRBD2	TGTGCCAGCAGTTATTCCCTAAGCGGGAGGGCCAGGGAGCAGTACTTC	CASSYSLSGRAREQYF
many	TRBV10-1	17	TRBJ2-1	TRBD2	TGCGCCAGCAGTGAGTTGCGAGCGGGAGCTTCCTACAATGAGCAGTTCTTC	CASSELRAGASYNEQFF
many	TRBV10-3	19	TRBJ2-7	TRBD1	TGTGCCATCAGTGAGTCTCAGGGACAGGGGTCCCGCCAGGAGCACGAGCAGTACTTC	CAISESQGQGSRQEHEQYF
many	TRBV20-1	13	TRBJ2-5	TRBD2	TGCAGTGCTGGAGGGACTAGACAAGAGACCCAGTACTTC	CSAGGTRQETQYF
many	TRBV6-2/TRBV6-3	17	TRBJ2-2	TRBD2	TGTGCCAGCAGTGCGGGACTAGCGTCAGATATCACCGGGGAGCTGTTTTTT	CASSAGLASDITGELFF
medium-sized	TRBV3-1	16	TRBJ1-1	TRBD1	TGTGCCAGCAGCCTCTCCCCAGGGACAGGCGGGACTGAAGCTTTCTTT	CASSLSPGTGGTEAFF
.	TRBV11-2	14	TRBJ2-2	TRBD2	TGTGCCAGCCGCCCGATTAGCGGGAATGGGGAGCTGTTTTTT	CASRPISGNGELFF
many	TRBV20-1	11	TRBJ2-1	TRBD1	TGCAGTGCCAGGGGGCAGGTTGAGCAGTTCTTC	CSARGQVEQFF
.	TRBV2	15	TRBJ1-6	TRBD1	TGTGCCAGCAATGACAGGGCGGACTATAATTCACCCCTCCACTTT	CASNDRADYNSPLHF
many	TRBV7-2	16	TRBJ2-1	TRBD1	TGTGCCAGCACAAGAGGGGTCCGGGACAGGGTCAATGAGCAGTTCTTC	CASTRGVRDRVNEQFF
many	TRBV7-9	15	TRBJ1-5	.	TGTGCCAGCAGCTTTATGGGGGGTGAGGGTCAGCCCCAGCATTTT	CASSFMGGEGQPQHF
many	TRBV10-3	14	TRBJ2-6	.	TGTGCCATCAGTGCTTCCAGTGGGGCCAACGTCCTGACTTTC	CAISASSGANVLTF